The rows below give T cell receptor beta chains drawn from one sample of a study of blood T cells in healthy people across ages. MiXCR, run by TCRdb on the 5' RACE reads, gives a single entry per CDR3 protein. The sample includes around 1,000,000 distinct CDR3 sequences, less than 45% of them seen just once. The material sequenced was blood. Receptors were obtained from a man between 18 and 35 years old in good health. The conserved cysteine and the conserved F or W are not part of the CDR3 here.

CDR3 protein | V gene
ASSPGLAANNEQF | TRBV4-2
SARTGTLSYGYT | TRBV20-1
ASSRADGTGGYSNQPQH | TRBV12-3/TRBV12-4
ASSPATALYGYT | TRBV27
ASSPRLAGDSGTQY | TRBV12-3/TRBV12-4
ASSQALVSEAF | TRBV14
ASSSTGDNEQF | TRBV7-2
ASSPGGWGSNQPQH | TRBV6-5
ASGVETATQY | TRBV7-9
ASSLIYPPVGSNQPQH | TRBV27
ASSRTGSSYEQY | TRBV12-3/TRBV12-4
SVVGVAAF | TRBV29-1
ASSLLGQLNTEAF | TRBV13
SVDPESHEQF | TRBV29-1
SVILAGGSTDTQY | TRBV20-1
SARTATVSSYNEQF | TRBV20-1
ASSVDHSPGQPQH | TRBV9
ASSYGQGAGIDEQY | TRBV5-1
AGSYALGQNYGYT | TRBV6-2/TRBV6-3
ASSLVPQGLSSYNEQF | TRBV11-2
ASSQGVGEGTDTQY | TRBV4-1
ASISTGTSKPSEQF | TRBV12-3/TRBV12-4
AISESGSDYEQY | TRBV10-3
SGALGRGNEQF | TRBV29-1
SASADTQY | TRBV20-1
SAKQGAGQPQH | TRBV20-1
SARVTHTDTQY | TRBV20-1
SVRGTHGYT | TRBV20-1
ASSQGRRGGIEAF | TRBV4-1
ASSGLQETQY | TRBV25-1
ASSYGTSGSYNEQF | TRBV27
ASSRGGASTANEKLF | TRBV4-3
ASSLEEFRNYGYT | TRBV7-9
ASSDTQETQY | TRBV27
ASSGGLVTEAF | TRBV25-1
SARAPQGNQPQH | TRBV20-1
ASSYSKWWDYTYNEQF | TRBV6-2/TRBV6-3
ASSVDSTYGYT | TRBV2
ATSRDRNYGYT | TRBV15
SARASGGANEQF | TRBV20-1
ASSFVLSGATDTQY | TRBV28
ASSEGGLSYEQY | TRBV2
SARGTEERNEQF | TRBV20-1
ASSLTGLGTDTQY | TRBV12-3/TRBV12-4
AGSLNSDTQY | TRBV7-3
ASSFGWNTEAF | TRBV12-3/TRBV12-4
ASSLGSGGFYGYT | TRBV5-6
ASSQDLTGGATNEKLF | TRBV4-3
SAHSTASSYNSPLH | TRBV20-1
ASSYRGSSSEAF | TRBV6-2/TRBV6-3
ASSLRDFYNEQF | TRBV11-2
ASSLRNDNEQF | TRBV7-2
SARGREGSGGGSYNEQF | TRBV20-1
ASSPGPLETQF | TRBV11-2